This record concerns one T cell receptor (beta chain) sequence. Its antigen is as yet unknown. This entry comes from a study of cytomegalovirus exposure and HLA in healthy donors. General study points: The dataset shows that most TCR sequences were rare, while some public TCRs occurred in many donors. Investigators reported approximately 150 TCR beta chains as tied to cytomegalovirus.

Profiled with immunoSEQ multiplex PCR; TCRdb holds only in-frame clones, not every one. Found here are a few hundred thousand clones, around 85% of them singletons; the top ten hold approximately 1%. The germline V and J ends were trimmed by 1 base and 6 bases, with 10 bases remaining between them. The CDR3 is 14 residues long. Germline V gene data show CDR1 as SEHNR and CDR2 as FQNEAQ (reference sequence). This receptor was obtained from a woman younger than 30 in good health and CMV-seronegative. The chain links TRBV7-9 to TRBJ2-1; possible D gene TRBD2, 5 bases. The sequenced sample was PBMCs. CDR3 nucleotide sequence: TGTGCCAGCAGCTTAGGGTCCAGCGGCAATGAGCAGTTCTTC. It codes for CASSLGSSGNEQFF.